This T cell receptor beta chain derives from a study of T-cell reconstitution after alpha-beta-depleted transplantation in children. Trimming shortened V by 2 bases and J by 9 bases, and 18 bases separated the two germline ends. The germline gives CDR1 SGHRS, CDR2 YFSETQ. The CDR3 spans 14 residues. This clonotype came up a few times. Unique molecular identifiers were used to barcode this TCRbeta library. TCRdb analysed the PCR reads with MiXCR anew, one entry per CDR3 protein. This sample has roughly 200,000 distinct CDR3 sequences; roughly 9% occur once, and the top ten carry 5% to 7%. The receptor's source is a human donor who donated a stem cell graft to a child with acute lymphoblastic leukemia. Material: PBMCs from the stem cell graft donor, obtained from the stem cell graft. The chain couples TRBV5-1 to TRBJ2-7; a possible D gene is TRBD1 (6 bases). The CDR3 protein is CASSFSRGLSRQYF. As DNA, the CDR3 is TGCGCCAGCAGCTTTAGCAGGGGTTTGTCGCGGCAGTACTTC.